This T cell receptor (beta chain) was profiled in a study of shared clonotypes between healthy human individuals (TCRdb year 2020). For the study in its entirety: Two women and a few men aged 18 to 49 years were included in the cohort. Per donor, three plates each were used for CD4 naive and CD4 memory, two for CD8 naive, and one for CD8 memory. To estimate repertoire size and how much clonotypes are shared between individuals, the study performed deep sequencing of blood TCR repertoires from a few healthy adults. To increase sequencing depth and limit assay-specific biases, different laboratories used diverse techniques to prepare libraries and sequence TCR repertoires. Each donor's leukapheresis produced roughly between roughly 0.94 and 9.5 billion PBMCs. What the research found in general, with its limitations: When a few donors were compared, the shared fraction of clonotypes was about 5% for naive CD4, roughly 3.4% for naive CD8, roughly 2.5% for memory CD4, and 0.3% to 0.5% for memory CD8. Because the study included a small number of donors, the genetic and exposure-history diversity represented was limited. Compared with non-shared clonotypes, the clonotypes found in all four sorted-subset donors had higher generation probabilities. Sampling was restricted to blood, and TCR repertoires in tissue are likely to differ from TCR repertoires in blood. Naive subsets generally had larger estimated clonotype richness than memory subsets did. Even with the large sequencing depth, rarefaction of the sorted-subset datasets indicated that sequencing was incomplete. Pairwise subsampling led to the expectation that sequencing depth would affect the degree of clonotype sharing among donors.

A note on this clone: The antigen this receptor binds is unknown. No base qualities exist here, and no much larger clone lies one base off it.

A distance of 10 bases separates the germline ends of V and J, which lose 5 bases and 8 bases respectively. Via the germline V gene (reference sequence), CDR1 is MNHEY and CDR2 SMNVEV. Inclusive of the bounding cysteine and phenylalanine, the CDR3 is 12 residues long. Only the CDR3 DNA stays, 36 bases, in frame from base 1. Using the deep immunoSEQ assay, multiplex PCR amplified TCR CDR3 regions from genomic DNA. For each cell subset, the extracted genomic DNA was distributed evenly across all wells of several immunoSEQ 96-well plates, and each plate served as one replicate. Each replicate PCR for sorted subsets received about 180 ng genomic DNA, equal to about 30,000 T cell genomes. The purified libraries were quantified using a Qubit 3.0 fluorometer, sized with a Bioanalyzer 2100, and then quantified again using the KAPA Library Quantification kit. Each immunoSEQ 96-well plate was sequenced on its own single-read 150-cycle Illumina NextSeq 550 flow cell. In the source study's methods: Because only junctional sequences without quality scores were contained in the immunoSEQ output, filtering matching that applied to full-length reads could not be performed. Sequences were annotated with PyIR, a Python wrapper for IgBLAST v1.9, and V/J genes and CDR3 were assigned using IMGT germline references. Reads with weak V/J assignments (E-value above 1e-6), missing CDR3, stop codons, out-of-frame junctions, or ambiguous translated residues were removed. V3J clonotypes were defined by identical inferred V gene, J gene, and CDR3 amino acid sequence. Percentage overlap between repertoires was computed as shared unique clonotypes divided by the size of the smaller repertoire. Three approaches were used to assess repertoire richness: RTK rarefaction, the Chao1 estimator, and Recon v2.1 estimates of unobserved clonotypes. Generation probabilities were computed with OLGA for all TCRbeta clonotypes obtained by the gDNA method from several donors. Sourced from immuneACCESS, this table was stored by TCRdb with only in-frame sequences that have V and J called. A share of the clones is absent; for the studies checked, an unresolved V gene accounts for under half, and the remainder has no known explanation. Clonal size and the V and J genes are those of that table, whereas D and trimming came from the DNA. The sample records roughly 700,000 clones, approximately 74% of which are singletons. Approximately 1.7% of the sample goes to the ten largest clones.

Donors were healthy HIV-negative adults with no recently reported acute infections or vaccinations. All donors were Caucasian adults living in Nashville, Tennessee, USA. Magnetic negative selection was used to enrich CD4+ T cells, after which naive cells were positively selected on CD45RA and the negative fraction became the memory subset. After blood collection by leukapheresis, PBMCs were isolated using Ficoll-Histopaque density gradient centrifugation and then cryopreserved in the vapor phase of liquid nitrogen. Analytical flow cytometry was used to check the purity and quantity of every magnetically sorted T cell population. Genomic DNA was isolated from every sorted fraction and measured by UV absorbance on a Nanodrop 2000c.

This clonotype was obtained from a woman aged 25 to 45 in good health. Sequencing used memory CD4+ T cells sorted from blood. The cell subset or site tag for this specimen amounts to: CD45RA-negative fraction. Recombination connected TRBV27 to TRBJ2-1; the D segment cannot be called with confidence. The CDR3 has the sequence CASSNLLHEQFF. The nucleotide sequence is TGTGCCAGCAGTAATTTGCTCCATGAGCAGTTCTTC.